Described below is a single T cell receptor (beta chain) sequence and its context. The antigen is not known. The source of the sample is a study of cytomegalovirus exposure and HLA in healthy donors. Across the study: The use of the same platform for the roughly 130 validation repertoires and the 600 to 700 first-cohort repertoires was reported by a later analysis. Study observations and caveats: Both high specificity and high sensitivity reportedly marked the classifier's diagnosis of cytomegalovirus status. In vitro checks showed that a few CMV-associated chains really do target CMV antigens.

The CDR3 has 14 amino acids. Germline lookup yields CDR1 MNHNY and CDR2 SVGAGI (reference sequence). Trimming cost V 4 bases and J 6 bases, with 15 bases left between them. Method: immunoSEQ multiplex PCR; TCRdb's copy keeps in-frame clones and lacks some. Among 150,000 to 200,000 clones listed, about 89% were seen once. The specimen was PBMCs. The source of this sequence is a woman under 30 in good health and CMV-seropositive. This chain joins TRBV6-6 and TRBJ1-1; D unresolved. The CDR3 sequence: CASSSSGLRAEAFF. CDR3 DNA: TGTGCCAGCAGTTCCTCCGGGTTGCGGGCTGAAGCTTTCTTT.